The following is a T cell receptor (beta chain) sequence with its context. What antigen it recognizes has not been identified. There are no base qualities to consult, and no much larger clone falls within one base. The donors were healthy, HIV-negative adults who had no recently reported acute infections or vaccinations. Only Caucasian adults living in Nashville, Tennessee, USA were represented among the donors. CD4+ T cells were enriched by magnetic negative selection, after which naive cells were positively selected on CD45RA and the negative fraction was taken as the memory subset. After blood collection by leukapheresis, PBMCs were isolated using Ficoll-Histopaque density gradient centrifugation and then cryopreserved in the vapor phase of liquid nitrogen. Analytical flow cytometry was used to check the purity and quantity of every magnetically sorted T cell population. Genomic DNA was isolated from each sorted fraction and quantified by UV absorbance on a Nanodrop 2000c.

This entry belongs to a study of shared clonotypes between healthy human individuals (dated by TCRdb to the early 2020s). Background for the entire study: The cohort comprised a couple of women and a few men aged 18 to 49 years. Per donor, three plates each were used for CD4 naive and CD4 memory, two for CD8 naive, and one for CD8 memory. Blood TCR repertoires of four to six healthy adults were deeply sequenced to estimate repertoire size and the extent of clonotype sharing between individuals. To increase sequencing depth and limit assay-specific biases, TCR repertoire library preparation and sequencing were carried out by different laboratories using diverse techniques. Between about 0.94 and 8.9 billion PBMCs per donor were obtained by leukapheresis. What the authors observed across the whole study: Sharing across a few donors was observed for roughly 5% of naive CD4, 3.5% of naive CD8, over 2% of memory CD4, and roughly 0.4% of memory CD8 clonotypes. Only blood was sampled, and tissue TCR repertoires likely differ from those in blood. Larger estimated clonotype richness was generally found for naive subsets than for memory subsets. Incomplete sequencing was indicated by rarefaction of sorted-subset datasets, despite the large sequencing depth. Compared with non-shared clonotypes, clonotypes shared by all four sorted-subset donors had higher generation probabilities. Pairwise subsampling led to the expectation that sequencing depth would affect the degree of clonotype sharing among donors. The genetic and exposure-history diversity represented was limited by the small number of donors.

TCR CDR3 regions were amplified from genomic DNA by multiplex PCR using the deep immunoSEQ assay. Extracted genomic DNA from each cell subset was distributed evenly across all wells of several immunoSEQ 96-well plates, and each plate was treated as a replicate. Each replicate PCR for sorted subsets received around 200 ng genomic DNA, equal to roughly 33,000 T cell genomes. Purified libraries were quantified with a Qubit 3.0 fluorometer, sized on a Bioanalyzer 2100, and re-quantified with the KAPA Library Quantification kit. Every immunoSEQ 96-well plate was sequenced on a dedicated single-read 150-cycle Illumina NextSeq 550 flow cell. Turning to the authors' computational methods: Because only junctional sequences without quality scores were contained in the immunoSEQ output, filtering matching that applied to full-length reads could not be performed. To assign V/J genes and CDR3, sequences were annotated using PyIR, a Python wrapper for IgBLAST v1.9, with IMGT germline references. Any read was removed if the V/J assignment was weak (E-value above 1e-6), the CDR3 was missing, or the read contained stop codons, out-of-frame junctions, or ambiguous translated residues. A V3J clonotype was defined by an identical inferred V gene, J gene, and CDR3 amino acid sequence. To compute the percentage overlap between repertoires, the number of shared unique clonotypes was divided by the size of the smaller repertoire. Three approaches were used to assess repertoire richness: RTK rarefaction, the Chao1 estimator, and Recon v2.1 estimates of unobserved clonotypes. Generation probabilities were computed with OLGA for all TCRbeta clonotypes obtained by the gDNA method from several donors. TCRdb re-hosts the immuneACCESS table, in-frame sequences only. Its copies lack some clones; in the studies checked, an unresolved V gene accounts for under half of them, and the cause for the rest is not known. V, J and clone size are those of that table, while D and trimming were read from the DNA. The sample yields over 850,000 clones; approximately 80% were counted once. About 0.52% of the sample is held by the ten biggest clonotypes.

The CDR3 starts with the cysteine, ends with the phenylalanine, and has 16 residues. Of all the DNA, just the CDR3 is kept, 48 bases in frame from base 1. From V the trimming removes 2 bases and from J it removes 2 bases, while the gene matches leave 2 bases of the junction unaccounted for. CDR1 and CDR2 are read off the germline V gene as MGHRA and YSYEKL. Sequencing input: memory CD4+ T cells from PBMCs. What the cell subset or site label conveys for this sample: CD45RA-negative fraction. The chain was built from TRBV4-1 and TRBJ2-2, with 10 bases matching TRBD1. This sequence originates from a man between 18 and 29 years old in good health. Some clones in this sample may be carry-over from other donors' samples. The CDR3 has the sequence CASSQMTGGNTGELFF. The nucleotide sequence is TGCGCCAGCAGCCAAATGACAGGGGGCAACACCGGGGAGCTGTTTTTT.